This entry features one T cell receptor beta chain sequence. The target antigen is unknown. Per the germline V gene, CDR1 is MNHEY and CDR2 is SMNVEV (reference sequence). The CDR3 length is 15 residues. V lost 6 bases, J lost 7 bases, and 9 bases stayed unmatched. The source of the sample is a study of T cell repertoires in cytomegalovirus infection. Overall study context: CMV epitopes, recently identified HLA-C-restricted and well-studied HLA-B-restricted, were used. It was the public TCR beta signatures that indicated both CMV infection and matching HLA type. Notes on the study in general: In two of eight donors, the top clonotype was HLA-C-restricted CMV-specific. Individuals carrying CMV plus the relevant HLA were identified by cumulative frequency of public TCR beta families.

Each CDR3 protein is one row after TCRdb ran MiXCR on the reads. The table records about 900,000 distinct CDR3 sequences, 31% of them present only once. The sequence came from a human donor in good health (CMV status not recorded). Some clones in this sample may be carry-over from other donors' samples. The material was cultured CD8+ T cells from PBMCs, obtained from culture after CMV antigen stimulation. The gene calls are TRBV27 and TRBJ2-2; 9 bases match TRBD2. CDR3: CASSSGGGAGGELFF. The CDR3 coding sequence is TGTGCCAGCAGCTCGGGCGGGGGGGCCGGCGGGGAGCTGTTTTTT.